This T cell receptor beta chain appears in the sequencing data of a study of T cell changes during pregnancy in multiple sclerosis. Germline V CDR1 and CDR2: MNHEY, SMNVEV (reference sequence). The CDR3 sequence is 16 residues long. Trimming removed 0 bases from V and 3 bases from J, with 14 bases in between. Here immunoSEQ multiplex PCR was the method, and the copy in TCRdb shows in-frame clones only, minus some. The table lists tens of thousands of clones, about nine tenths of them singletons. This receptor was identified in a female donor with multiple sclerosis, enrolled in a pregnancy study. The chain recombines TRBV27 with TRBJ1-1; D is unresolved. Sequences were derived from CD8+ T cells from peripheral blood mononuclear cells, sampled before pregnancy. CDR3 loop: CASSLSGAGGYTEAFF. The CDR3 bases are TGTGCCAGCAGTTTATCGGGTGCGGGAGGATACACTGAAGCTTTCTTT.